The 9 T cell receptor beta chains given below trace back to one sample, sequenced in a study of PD-L1 blockade in urothelial cancer. Assay used: immunoSEQ multiplex PCR; TCRdb lists only in-frame clones, some missing. Of some 20,000 clones in the sample, about 90% were seen once. Sequenced material: PBMCs, taken around atezolizumab (anti-PD-L1) treatment. The receptor source for this set is a man aged 50-59 years with urothelial cancer.

This sequence joins TRBV18 and TRBJ2-7, with TRBD2 as a possible D gene (6 bases). V lost 6 bases to trimming and J lost 2 bases, with 17 bases between them. The CDR3 loop spans 15 amino acids. Germline CDR1 is KGHSH and CDR2 is LQKENI. The CDR3 DNA follows: TGTGCCAGCTCCCTATCCGGGACTCAGGCCTACGAGCAGTACTTC. Protein product: CASSLSGTQAYEQYF.

The chain recombines TRBV5-1 with TRBJ2-1; 8 bases agree with TRBD2. V gave up 4 bases and J gave up 0 bases; unmatched junction bases: 3. Germline CDR1 and CDR2: SGHRS and YFSETQ. CDR3 length: 15 residues. Here the CDR3 DNA reads TGCGCCAGCAGCATTAGCGGGAACTCCTACAATGAGCAGTTCTTC. Encoded protein: CASSISGNSYNEQFF.

The chain joins TRBV5-1 to TRBJ2-7; perhaps TRBD1 as D (6 bases). V was trimmed by 4 bases and J by 2 bases, leaving 13 bases between them. CDR1 and CDR2 (germline): SGHRS, YFSETQ. This CDR3 has 14 residues. The CDR3 here is CASSIDRTAYEQYF. DNA for the CDR3: TGCGCCAGCAGCATCGACAGGACCGCCTACGAGCAGTACTTC.

The chain is built from TRBV19 and TRBJ2-3, with TRBD2 matching over 9 bases. J gave up 4 bases and V 3 bases, and 2 bases lay outside the gene matches. In germline, CDR1 is LNHDA, CDR2 SQIVND (reference sequence). The CDR3 sequence is 14 residues long. CDR3 residues: CASSMGLAADTQYF. CDR3 sequence (DNA): TGTGCCAGTAGTATGGGACTAGCTGCAGATACGCAGTATTTT.

The chain employs TRBV10-1 and TRBJ1-1; 7 bases align to TRBD1. With 5 bases clipped from V and 0 bases from J, the junction kept 12 bases outside the gene matches. The CDR3 totals 17 residues. Per the germline V gene, CDR1 is WNHNN and CDR2 is SYGVQD (reference sequence). The chain's CDR3 is CASSLGRQGFMNTEAFF. CDR3 in DNA: TGCGCCAGCAGTCTAGGGAGACAGGGTTTTATGAACACTGAAGCTTTCTTT.

J is TRBJ2-5 and V is TRBV4-1, with D perhaps TRBD2 (5 bases). There are 14 residues in the CDR3. V was shortened by 2 bases and J by 5 bases, with 12 bases between the two germline ends. CDR1 MGHRA and CDR2 YSYEKL come from the germline V gene. CDR3 loop: CASSQRTGSETQYF. The CDR3 DNA reads as TGCGCCAGCAGCCAACGGACTGGGTCGGAGACCCAGTACTTC.

The chain is built from TRBV27 and TRBJ2-2; weak D call: TRBD2 (6 bases). Germline CDR1 MNHEY, CDR2 SMNVEV (reference sequence). The V and J ends lost 3 bases and 5 bases respectively, with 10 bases between them. The CDR3 runs to 14 residues. CDR3 amino acids: CASSFGGYTGELFF. Here the CDR3 DNA reads TGTGCCAGCAGTTTTGGGGGGTATACCGGGGAGCTGTTTTTT.

The V gene is TRBV6-5, the J gene TRBJ1-6; TRBD1 aligns across 11 bases. The germline V gene has CDR1 MNHEY and CDR2 SVGAGI. The CDR3 covers 15 residues. The V gene end was trimmed by 0 bases and the J gene end by 9 bases; junction bases not matched to a gene: 1. In nucleotides, the CDR3 is TGTGCCAGCAGTTACTCGGGACAGGGGGGTTCACCCCTCCACTTT. It encodes CASSYSGQGGSPLHF.

This clone was found once. Here the CDR3 reads CASSSSPGQSNEQFF. CDR3 sequence (DNA): TGTGCCAGCAGCTCGAGCCCGGGACAGAGCAATGAGCAGTTCTTC. The rearrangement links TRBV7-6 to TRBJ2-1; 7 bases align to TRBD1. This CDR3 region has 15 residues. CDR1 is SGHVS and CDR2 is FNYEAQ in the germline V gene. The V and J ends lost 4 bases and 6 bases, in that order; junction bases with no gene match: 9.